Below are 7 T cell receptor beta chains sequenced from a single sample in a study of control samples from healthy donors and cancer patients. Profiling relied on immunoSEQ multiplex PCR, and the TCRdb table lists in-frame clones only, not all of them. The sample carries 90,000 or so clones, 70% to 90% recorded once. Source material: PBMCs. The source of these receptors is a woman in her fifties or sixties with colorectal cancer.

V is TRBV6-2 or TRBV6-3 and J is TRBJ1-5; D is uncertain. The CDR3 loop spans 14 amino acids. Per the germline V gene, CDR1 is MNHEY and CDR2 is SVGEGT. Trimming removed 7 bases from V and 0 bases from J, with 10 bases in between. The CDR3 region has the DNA TGTGCCAGCACCCCCGGCCATAGCAATCAGCCCCAGCATTTT. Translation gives CASTPGHSNQPQHF.

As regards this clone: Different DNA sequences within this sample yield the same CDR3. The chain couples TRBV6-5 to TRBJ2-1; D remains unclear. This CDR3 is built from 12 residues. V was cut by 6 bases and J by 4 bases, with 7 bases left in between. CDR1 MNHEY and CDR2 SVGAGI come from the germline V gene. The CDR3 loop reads CASSLSYNEQFF. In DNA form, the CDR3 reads TGTGCCAGCAGCCTCAGTTACAATGAGCAGTTCTTC.

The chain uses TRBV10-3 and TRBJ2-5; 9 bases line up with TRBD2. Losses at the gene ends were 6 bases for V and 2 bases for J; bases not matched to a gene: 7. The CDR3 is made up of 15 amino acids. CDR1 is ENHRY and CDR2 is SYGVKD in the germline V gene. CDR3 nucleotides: TGTGCCATCAGGCCGGGACTAGCCCCACAAGAGACCCAGTACTTC. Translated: CAIRPGLAPQETQYF.

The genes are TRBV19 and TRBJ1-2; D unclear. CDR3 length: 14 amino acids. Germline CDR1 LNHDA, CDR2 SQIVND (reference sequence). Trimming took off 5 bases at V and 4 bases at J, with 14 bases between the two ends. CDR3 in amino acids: CASSSQRLSYGYTF. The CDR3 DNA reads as TGTGCCAGTAGTTCCCAGCGGCTGTCCTATGGCTACACCTTC.

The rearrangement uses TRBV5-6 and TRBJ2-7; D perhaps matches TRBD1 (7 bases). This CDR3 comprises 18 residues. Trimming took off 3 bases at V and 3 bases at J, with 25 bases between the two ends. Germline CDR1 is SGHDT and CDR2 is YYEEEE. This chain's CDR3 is CASSWAGLLGGRLYEQYV. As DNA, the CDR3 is TGTGCCAGCAGCTGGGCGGGACTTCTAGGGGGCCGACTCTACGAGCAGTACGTC.

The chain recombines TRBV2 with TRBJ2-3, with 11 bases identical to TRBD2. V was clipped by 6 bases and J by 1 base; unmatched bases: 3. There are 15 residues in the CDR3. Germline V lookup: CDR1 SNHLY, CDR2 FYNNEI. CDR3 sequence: CASRPTSGGTDTQYF. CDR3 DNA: TGTGCCAGCAGACCGACTAGCGGGGGCACAGATACGCAGTATTTT.

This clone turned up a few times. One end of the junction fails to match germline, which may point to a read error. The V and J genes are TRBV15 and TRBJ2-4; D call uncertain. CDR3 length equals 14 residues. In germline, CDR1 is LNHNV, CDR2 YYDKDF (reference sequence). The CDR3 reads CATSRARSKDIQYF. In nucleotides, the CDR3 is TGTGCCACCAGCAGAGCGCGGTCCAAAGACATTCAGTACTTC.